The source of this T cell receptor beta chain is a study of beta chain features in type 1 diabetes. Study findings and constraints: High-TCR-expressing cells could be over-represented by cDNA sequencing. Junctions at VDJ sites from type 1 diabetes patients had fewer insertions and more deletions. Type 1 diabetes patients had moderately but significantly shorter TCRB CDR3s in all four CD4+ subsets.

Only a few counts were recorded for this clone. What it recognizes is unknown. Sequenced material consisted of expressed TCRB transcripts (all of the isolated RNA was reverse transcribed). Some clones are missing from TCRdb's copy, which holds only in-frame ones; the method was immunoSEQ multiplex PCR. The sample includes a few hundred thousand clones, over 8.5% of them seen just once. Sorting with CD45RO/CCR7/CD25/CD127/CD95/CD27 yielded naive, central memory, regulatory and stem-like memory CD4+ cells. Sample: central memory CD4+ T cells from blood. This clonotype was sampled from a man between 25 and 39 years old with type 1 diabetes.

CDR3 sequence: CASSTIDRVGPNEQYF. The CDR3 nucleotides are TGTGCCAGCAGTACCATAGACAGGGTTGGGCCCAACGAGCAGTACTTC. The chain is built from TRBV28 and TRBJ2-7; 7 bases line up with TRBD1. Trimming at V came to 5 bases and at J to 5 bases, leaving 15 bases not matched to a gene. CDR3 length: 16 amino acids. Looked up from germline, CDR1 is MDHEN and CDR2 is SYDVKM. Full variable domain (remainder filled in from reference TRBV28 and TRBJ2-7): DVKVTQSSRYLVKRTGEKVFLECVQDMDHENMFWYRQDPGLGLRLIYFSYDVKMKEKGDIPEGYSVSREKKERFSLILESASTNQTSMYLCASSTIDRVGPNEQYFGPGTRLTVT.